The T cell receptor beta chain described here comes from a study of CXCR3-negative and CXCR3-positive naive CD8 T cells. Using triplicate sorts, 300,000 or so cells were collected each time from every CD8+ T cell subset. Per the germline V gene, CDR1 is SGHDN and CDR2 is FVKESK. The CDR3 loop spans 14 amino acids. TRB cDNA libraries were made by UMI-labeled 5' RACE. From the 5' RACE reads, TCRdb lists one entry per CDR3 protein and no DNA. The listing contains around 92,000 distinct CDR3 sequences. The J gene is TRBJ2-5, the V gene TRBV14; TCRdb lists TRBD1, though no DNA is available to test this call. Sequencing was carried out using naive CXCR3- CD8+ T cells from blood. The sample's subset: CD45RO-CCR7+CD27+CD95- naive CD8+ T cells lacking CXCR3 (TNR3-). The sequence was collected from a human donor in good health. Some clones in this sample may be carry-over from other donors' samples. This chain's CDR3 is CASSQLLGVETQYF.